The 29 T cell receptor beta chains below come from one sample, sequenced in a study of T cells in Graves' hyperthyroidism and ophthalmopathy. Amplified regions were TCR beta CDR3 sequences from RNA transcripts. Initially, a first-round RT-PCR of the TCR CDR3 employed the HTBI primer set. TCRdb recomputed calls from the multiplex PCR reads with MiXCR, one row per CDR3 protein. The data hold about 180,000 distinct CDR3 sequences, with about a sixth observed a single time. The material sequenced was blood. Source of these receptors: a woman aged 50 to 60 with Graves' hyperthyroidism.

There are many counts of this clonotype. The V gene is TRBV29-1, the J gene TRBJ1-1; D may be TRBD1 (5 bases). Looked up from germline, CDR1 is SQVTM and CDR2 is ANQGSEA. The CDR3 runs to 15 residues. V was cut by 4 bases and J by 4 bases, with 19 bases left in between. The DNA of the CDR3 is TGCAGCGTTGCGTCTTTCGGGGGATGGGGCACTGAAGCTTTCTTT. This sequence encodes CSVASFGGWGTEAFF.

The chain carries TRBV6-1 and TRBJ2-1; 8 bases align to TRBD1. Germline CDR1 is MNHNS and CDR2 is SASEGT. J gave up 0 bases and V 5 bases, and 3 bases lay outside the gene matches. The CDR3 spans 15 residues. CDR3 nucleotide sequence: TGTGCCAGCAGTCCTACAGGGGGCTCCTACAATGAGCAGTTCTTC. It codes for CASSPTGGSYNEQFF.

There are many counts of this clonotype. The V gene is TRBV11-1, the J gene TRBJ2-5; D call uncertain. This CDR3 spans 18 amino acids. V shed 1 base and J shed 1 base, with 19 bases lying between them. The germline CDR1 and CDR2 sequences are SGHAT and FQDESV (reference sequence). The CDR3 is CASSLGIVNYWGQETQYF. The CDR3 nucleotides read TGTGCCAGCAGCTTAGGAATTGTGAACTATTGGGGCCAAGAGACCCAGTACTTC.

This clonotype has a count of ten or more. V gene TRBV18 combines with J gene TRBJ2-5; D is undetermined. With 3 bases removed from V and 3 bases from J, the gap between germline ends came to 5 bases. The CDR3 runs to 12 residues. CDR1 KGHSH and CDR2 LQKENI come from the germline V gene. CDR3 residues: CASSPRKETQYF. Written as DNA, the CDR3 is TGTGCCAGCTCACCTCGAAAAGAGACCCAGTACTTC.

The CDR3 DNA reads TGTGCCAGTAGTCAAAGGGGAAGAGAACAGCCCCAGCATTTT. Protein product: CASSQRGREQPQHF. The chain has TRBV19 and TRBJ1-5; weak D call: TRBD1 (5 bases). Germline loops: CDR1 LNHDA, CDR2 SQIVND (reference sequence). The CDR3 totals 14 residues. Trimming took off 5 bases at V and 7 bases at J, with 15 bases between the two ends. The entire variable domain, with the rest obtained from reference TRBV19 and TRBJ1-5, is as follows: DGGITQSPKYLFRKEGQNVTLSCEQNLNHDAMYWYRQDPGQGLRLIYYSQIVNDFQKGDIAEGYSVSREKKESFPLTVTSAQKNPTAFYLCASSQRGREQPQHFGDGTRLSIL.

This clonotype was seen a few times. The genes are TRBV5-1 and TRBJ2-7; 7 nucleotides match TRBD1. In germline, CDR1 is SGHRS, CDR2 YFSETQ. This CDR3 is built from 15 residues. Unmatched junction bases numbered 12, after V lost 3 bases and J lost 6 bases. CDR3 protein: CASSYTTGNSGEQYF. CDR3 nucleotide sequence: TGCGCCAGCAGCTACACGACAGGGAACTCGGGCGAGCAGTACTTC.

The genes are TRBV29-1 and TRBJ1-1; weak D call: TRBD1 (5 bases). There are 10 residues in the CDR3. Germline assignment: CDR1 SQVTM and CDR2 ANQGSEA. V lost 5 bases and J 7 bases, leaving 8 bases between the germline ends. The CDR3 bases are TGCAGCGTTCGCACAGGTGAAGCTTTCTTT. Encoded protein: CSVRTGEAFF.

The chain joins TRBV19 to TRBJ1-1; D remains ambiguous. The germline CDR1 and CDR2 sequences are LNHDA and SQIVND (reference sequence). The CDR3 contains 13 residues. V shed 1 base and J shed 4 bases, with 7 bases lying between them. Written as DNA, the CDR3 is TGTGCCAGTAGTATAGCTGGTATCACTGAAGCTTTCTTT. Residues: CASSIAGITEAFF.

The chain recombines TRBV7-9 with TRBJ2-2, with TRBD1 matching over 10 bases. The CDR3 is made up of 17 amino acids. Germline CDR1 and CDR2: SEHNR and FQNEAQ (reference sequence). J gave up 6 bases and V 1 base, and 8 bases lay outside the gene matches. CDR3 sequence: CASSLVEGQGIAGELFF. As DNA, the CDR3 is TGTGCCAGCAGCTTAGTCGAGGGACAGGGGATCGCCGGGGAGCTGTTTTTT.

This clonotype has at least ten counts. The chain links TRBV20-1 to TRBJ1-2, with a weak D call TRBD1 (6 bases). The V gene lost 3 bases and the J gene lost 2 bases, with 13 bases spanning the gap. CDR1 is DFQATT and CDR2 is SNEGSKA in the germline V gene (reference sequence). The CDR3 runs to 14 residues. CDR3 sequence reads: CSASPLGGNYGYTF. Written as DNA, the CDR3 is TGCAGTGCTAGCCCGCTCGGGGGCAACTATGGCTACACCTTC.

This chain joins TRBV28 and TRBJ2-3, with 12 bases identical to TRBD2. The CDR3 is 17 residues long. The germline CDR1 and CDR2 sequences are MDHEN and SYDVKM. Trimming at V came to 5 bases and at J to 6 bases, leaving 12 bases not matched to a gene. The chain's CDR3 is CASSPTSGRPGGDTQYF. The CDR3, as DNA: TGTGCCAGCAGTCCCACTAGCGGGAGGCCTGGGGGGGATACGCAGTATTTT.

At least ten counts were recorded for this clonotype. The chain carries TRBV6-5 and TRBJ1-5; D is undetermined. CDR1 is MNHEY and CDR2 is SVGAGI in the germline V gene. This CDR3 is built from 19 residues. With 0 bases removed from V and 0 bases from J, the gap between germline ends came to 18 bases. DNA for the CDR3: TGTGCCAGCAGTTACTCTACGGAGCCCAATGAATATAGCAATCAGCCCCAGCATTTT. Protein sequence: CASSYSTEPNEYSNQPQHF.

This clonotype came up many times. The chain recombines TRBV20-1 with TRBJ1-3; D is uncertain. The V end was cut by 5 bases, the J end by 0 bases, with 11 bases between. The germline V gene has CDR1 DFQATT and CDR2 SNEGSKA (reference sequence). The CDR3 totals 14 residues. The CDR3 bases are TGCAGTGCTCAGGCTCCGAACTCTGGAAACACCATATATTTT. Its translation: CSAQAPNSGNTIYF.

This clonotype was detected many times. The chain couples TRBV12-3 or TRBV12-4 to TRBJ1-3; a weak D match, TRBD1 (5 bases). V gave up 6 bases and J gave up 0 bases, with 15 bases separating them. This CDR3 spans 16 amino acids. The CDR3 sequence is CASRNDRKSSGNTIYF. The CDR3 DNA reads as TGTGCCAGCAGAAACGACAGAAAAAGCTCTGGAAACACCATATATTTT.

This clonotype was recorded at least ten times. This chain joins TRBV2 and TRBJ2-1; 7 bases are a match to TRBD1. This CDR3 has 13 residues. CDR1 and CDR2 from the germline V gene are SNHLY and FYNNEI. Losses at the gene ends were 6 bases for V and 2 bases for J; bases not matched to a gene: 1. Here the CDR3 reads CASRGTAYNEQFF. The CDR3 coding sequence is TGTGCCAGCAGAGGGACAGCCTACAATGAGCAGTTCTTC.

This clonotype was counted only a few times. A much larger clone differs by one base, so this may be a read error. V gene TRBV20-1 combines with J gene TRBJ2-7; D gene ambiguous. In germline, CDR1 is DFQATT, CDR2 SNEGSKA (reference sequence). Trimming took off 5 bases at V and 3 bases at J, with 8 bases between the two ends. The CDR3 runs 11 residues. For the CDR3, the DNA is TGCAGTGCTGGGTCGGACTACGAGCAGTACTTC. Translated: CSAGSDYEQYF.

In this sample, this clonotype turned up many times. In DNA, the CDR3 is TGTGCCAGCACCGAGGACGTCACCTACGAGCAGTACTTC. Amino acids: CASTEDVTYEQYF. The V call is TRBV6-2 or TRBV6-3, the J call TRBJ2-7; no firm D call. From germline, CDR1 is MNHEY and CDR2 SVGEGT. V lost 7 bases, J lost 2 bases, and 12 bases lay in between. The length of the CDR3 is 13 residues.

This clonotype was seen ten or more times. The CDR3 here is CASSLTVPNYGYTF. In DNA form, the CDR3 reads TGTGCCAGCAGTCTTACGGTCCCTAACTATGGCTACACCTTC. This sequence joins TRBV7-9 and TRBJ1-2; no firm D call. V was pared by 6 bases and J by 0 bases, with 11 bases between. This CDR3 is 14 amino acids long. Germline CDR1 and CDR2: SEHNR and FQNEAQ (reference sequence).

The chain combines TRBV20-1 with TRBJ1-6; 12 nucleotides match TRBD1. The germline V gene encodes CDR1 DFQATT and CDR2 SNEGSKA (reference sequence). The CDR3 runs 15 residues. The trim removed 2 bases at V and 10 bases at J, leaving 6 bases unmatched. CDR3 bases: TGCAGTGCTAGAACCGGGACAGGGGGCGGCTCACCCCTCCACTTT. Residues: CSARTGTGGGSPLHF.

V gene TRBV12-3 or TRBV12-4 combines with J gene TRBJ2-7, with 9 bases lining up with TRBD2. The ends lost 2 bases at V and 3 bases at J; junction bases unmatched: 17. This CDR3 region has 19 residues. CDR3 amino acids: CASSLTPPLFRLADYEQYF. Written as DNA, the CDR3 is TGTGCCAGCAGTTTAACTCCCCCCCTTTTTAGACTAGCGGACTACGAGCAGTACTTC.

V and J are TRBV3-1 and TRBJ2-2; D possibly uses TRBD1 or TRBD2 (5 bases each). In germline, CDR1 is LGHDT, CDR2 YNNKEL (reference sequence). Trimming shortened V by 1 base and J by 6 bases, and 18 bases separated the two germline ends. The CDR3 sequence is 17 residues long. The chain's CDR3 is CASSQVRQGVLPGELFF. The CDR3 coding sequence is TGTGCCAGCAGCCAAGTCCGGCAGGGAGTACTTCCCGGGGAGCTGTTTTTT.

The chain couples TRBV20-1 to TRBJ1-3; D is undetermined. Germline assignment: CDR1 DFQATT and CDR2 SNEGSKA (reference sequence). The ends were cut back, 0 bases at V and 0 bases at J, with 12 bases in the middle. This CDR3 comprises 16 residues. The DNA of the CDR3 is TGCAGTGCTAGAGATATCTTGGCCGGCTCTGGAAACACCATATATTTT. Its protein product is CSARDILAGSGNTIYF.

This clonotype was picked up a small number of times. The J gene is TRBJ1-6, the V gene TRBV20-1; possible D gene TRBD1, 6 bases. Germline lookup yields CDR1 DFQATT and CDR2 SNEGSKA (reference sequence). V was cut by 5 bases and J by 9 bases, with 17 bases left in between. This CDR3 has 14 amino acids. The DNA of the CDR3 is TGCAGTGCTCGGGCCATAGGCAGGGGTTCACCCCTCCACTTT. It codes for CSARAIGRGSPLHF.

The chain employs TRBV4-1 and TRBJ1-2, with 12 bases identical to TRBD1. Germline V CDR1 and CDR2: MGHRA, YSYEKL. This CDR3 is built from 16 residues. V shed 2 bases and J 6 bases; nucleotides not matched to a gene: 7. The CDR3 protein is CASSQRDRDRGHGYTF. CDR3 in DNA: TGCGCCAGCAGCCAACGGGACCGGGACAGGGGGCATGGCTACACCTTC.

This rearrangement joins TRBV7-9 to TRBJ1-4, with 8 positions matching TRBD1. Trimming removed 6 bases from V and 8 bases from J; junction bases left unmatched: 8. Germline CDR1 SEHNR, CDR2 FQNEAQ (reference sequence). This CDR3 has 14 residues. DNA of the CDR3: TGTGCCAGCAGGGCGACAGGGGTCGACGAAAAACTGTTTTTT. It translates to CASRATGVDEKLFF.

This clonotype was observed a few times. This chain connects TRBV19 to TRBJ1-1; 9 bases map to TRBD1. This CDR3 is 16 amino acids long. CDR1 is LNHDA, CDR2 SQIVND, per germline (reference sequence). The J segment lost 1 base and the V segment lost 4 bases, leaving 7 bases of the junction unmatched. The CDR3, as DNA: TGTGCCAGTAGTACCTCCCCGGACAGGGGGAACACTGAAGCTTTCTTT. This sequence encodes CASSTSPDRGNTEAFF.

This clonotype was seen once. This may come from a read error, since a much larger clone is one base off. V is TRBV12-3 or TRBV12-4 and J is TRBJ2-3; TRBD2 might be the D (6 bases). V lost 6 bases to trimming and J lost 3 bases, with 13 bases between them. This CDR3 region has 14 residues. CDR3 nucleotide sequence: TGTGCCAGCAGCACCCCGGGGGAGACAGATACGCAGTATTTT. It specifies CASSTPGETDTQYF.

In its sample, this clonotype was seen many times. V usage is TRBV28 and J usage is TRBJ1-6, with 10 bases lining up with TRBD1. The germline V gene has CDR1 MDHEN and CDR2 SYDVKM. V was clipped by 3 bases and J by 10 bases; unmatched bases: 3. The CDR3 spans 14 residues. The DNA of the CDR3 is TGTGCCAGCAGTTTGACAGGGGGCCACTCACCCCTCCACTTT. Its protein is CASSLTGGHSPLHF.

This clonotype has only a few counts. This chain links TRBV4-2 with TRBJ2-1, with D tentatively TRBD2 (6 bases). The CDR3 loop spans 15 amino acids. The ends were cut back, 0 bases at V and 9 bases at J, with 15 bases in the middle. Germline V gene sequence: CDR1 LGHNA, CDR2 YNFKEQ. The CDR3 sequence is CASSQEWGDGSEQFF. As DNA, the CDR3 is TGTGCCAGCAGCCAAGAGTGGGGGGATGGGAGTGAGCAGTTCTTC.